Included here is one T cell receptor beta chain sequence, with context. Its antigen is not identified. The V gene lost 5 bases and the J gene lost 0 bases, with 7 bases spanning the gap. This CDR3 has 13 amino acids. The data were taken from a study of human T cells and chemical hapten exposure. Study results and limitations: Sensitization with DPC brought no change to TCRs above 1 in 1000 in frequency.

As the library was built, unique molecular identifiers were attached to individual cDNA molecules. TCRdb reprocessed the reads with MiXCR, giving one entry per CDR3 protein. The sample shows roughly 120,000 distinct CDR3 sequences, about 8.9% of them seen only once. It was from unfractionated whole blood that total RNA was extracted. Sequencing input: whole blood. The chain couples TRBV12-3 or TRBV12-4 to TRBJ1-1, with D unresolved. This sequence originates from a human donor in good health. Some clones in this sample may be carry-over from other donors' samples. The CDR3 nucleotides are TGTGCCAGCAGTAAAACAATGAACACTGAAGCTTTCTTT. It is translated as CASSKTMNTEAFF.